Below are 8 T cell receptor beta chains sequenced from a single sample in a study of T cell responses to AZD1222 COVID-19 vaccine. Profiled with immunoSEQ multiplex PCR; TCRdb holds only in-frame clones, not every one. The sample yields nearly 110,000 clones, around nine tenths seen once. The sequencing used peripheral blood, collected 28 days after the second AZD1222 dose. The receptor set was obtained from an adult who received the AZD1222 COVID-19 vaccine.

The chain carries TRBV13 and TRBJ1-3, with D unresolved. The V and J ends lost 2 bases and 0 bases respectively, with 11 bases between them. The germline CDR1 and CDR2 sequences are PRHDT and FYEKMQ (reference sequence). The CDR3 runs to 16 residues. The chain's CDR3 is CASSLLSEFSGNTIYF. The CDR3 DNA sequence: TGTGCCAGCAGCTTATTGAGCGAATTCTCTGGAAACACCATATATTTT.

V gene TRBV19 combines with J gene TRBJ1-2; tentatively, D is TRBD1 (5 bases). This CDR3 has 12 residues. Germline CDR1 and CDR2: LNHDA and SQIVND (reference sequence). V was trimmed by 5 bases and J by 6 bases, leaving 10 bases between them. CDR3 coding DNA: TGTGCCAGTAGTCGGACAATCAATGGCTACACCTTC. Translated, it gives CASSRTINGYTF.

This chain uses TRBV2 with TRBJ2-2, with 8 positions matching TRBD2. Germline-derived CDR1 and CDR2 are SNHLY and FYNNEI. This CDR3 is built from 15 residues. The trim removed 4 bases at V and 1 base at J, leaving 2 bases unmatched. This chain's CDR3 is CASSARGGNTGELFF. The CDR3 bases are TGTGCCAGCAGTGCTCGGGGGGGGAACACCGGGGAGCTGTTTTTT.

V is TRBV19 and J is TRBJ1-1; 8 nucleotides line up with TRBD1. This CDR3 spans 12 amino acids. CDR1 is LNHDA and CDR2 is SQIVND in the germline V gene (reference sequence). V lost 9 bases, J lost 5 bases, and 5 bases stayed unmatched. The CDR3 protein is CASRQGWTEAFF. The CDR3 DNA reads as TGTGCCAGCCGACAGGGGTGGACTGAAGCTTTCTTT.

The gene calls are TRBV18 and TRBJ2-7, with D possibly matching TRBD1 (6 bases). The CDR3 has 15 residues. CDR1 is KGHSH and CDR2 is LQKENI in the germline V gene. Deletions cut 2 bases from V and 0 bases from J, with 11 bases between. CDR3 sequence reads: CASSPRQASSYEQYF. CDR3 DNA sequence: TGTGCCAGCTCACCAAGACAGGCGAGCTCCTACGAGCAGTACTTC.

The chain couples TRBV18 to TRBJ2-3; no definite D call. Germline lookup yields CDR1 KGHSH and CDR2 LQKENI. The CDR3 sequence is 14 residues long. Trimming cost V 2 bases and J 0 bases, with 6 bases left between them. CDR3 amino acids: CASSPIESTDTQYF. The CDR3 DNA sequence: TGTGCCAGCTCACCAATAGAAAGCACAGATACGCAGTATTTT.

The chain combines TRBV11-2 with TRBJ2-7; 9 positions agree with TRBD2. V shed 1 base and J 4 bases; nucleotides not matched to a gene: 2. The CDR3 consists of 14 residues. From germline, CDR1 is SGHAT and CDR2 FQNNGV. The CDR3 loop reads CASSLGGRAYEQYF. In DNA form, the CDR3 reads TGTGCCAGCAGCTTAGGCGGGAGGGCGTACGAGCAGTACTTC.

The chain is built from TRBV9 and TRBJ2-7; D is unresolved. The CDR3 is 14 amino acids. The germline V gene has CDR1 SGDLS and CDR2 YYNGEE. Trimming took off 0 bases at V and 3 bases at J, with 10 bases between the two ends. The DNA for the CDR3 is TGTGCCAGCAGCGTAGCGACTTCCCACTACGAGCAGTACTTC. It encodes CASSVATSHYEQYF.